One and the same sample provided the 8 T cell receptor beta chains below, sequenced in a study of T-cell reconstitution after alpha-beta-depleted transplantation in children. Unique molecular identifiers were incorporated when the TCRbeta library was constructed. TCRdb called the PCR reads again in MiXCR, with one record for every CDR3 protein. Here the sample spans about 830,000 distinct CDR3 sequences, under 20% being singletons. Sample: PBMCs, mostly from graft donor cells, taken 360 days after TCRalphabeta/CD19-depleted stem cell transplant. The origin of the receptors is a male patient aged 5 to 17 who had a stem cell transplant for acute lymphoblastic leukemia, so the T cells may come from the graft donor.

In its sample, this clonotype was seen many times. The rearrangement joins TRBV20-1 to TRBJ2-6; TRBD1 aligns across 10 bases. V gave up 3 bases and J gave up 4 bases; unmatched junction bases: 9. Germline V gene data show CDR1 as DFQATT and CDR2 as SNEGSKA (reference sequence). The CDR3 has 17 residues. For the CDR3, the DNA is TGCAGTGCTAGTCCCGGGACAGGGGATCGAGGGGCCAACGTCCTGACTTTC. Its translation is CSASPGTGDRGANVLTF.

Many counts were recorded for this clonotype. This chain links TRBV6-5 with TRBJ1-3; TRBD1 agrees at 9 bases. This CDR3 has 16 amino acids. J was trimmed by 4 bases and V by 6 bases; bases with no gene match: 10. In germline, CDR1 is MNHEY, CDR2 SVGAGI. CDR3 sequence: CASSVPQGATGNTIYF. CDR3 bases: TGTGCCAGCAGCGTCCCACAGGGGGCTACGGGAAACACCATATATTTT.

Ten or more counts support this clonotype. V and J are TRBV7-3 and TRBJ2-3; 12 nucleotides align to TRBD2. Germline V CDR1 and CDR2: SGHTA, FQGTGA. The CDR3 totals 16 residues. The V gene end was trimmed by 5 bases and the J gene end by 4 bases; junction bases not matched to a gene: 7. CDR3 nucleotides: TGTGCCAGCAGCCCCCGACTAGCGGGAGCCCCAGATACGCAGTATTTT. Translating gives CASSPRLAGAPDTQYF.

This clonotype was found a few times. The CDR3 region is CASSSQGAGAGELFF. CDR3 DNA sequence: TGCGCCAGCAGCTCCCAGGGGGCGGGAGCCGGGGAGCTGTTTTTT. The genes are TRBV5-1 and TRBJ2-2; D may be TRBD1 (8 bases). Trimming shortened V by 3 bases and J by 6 bases, and 15 bases separated the two germline ends. Germline-derived CDR1 and CDR2 are SGHRS and YFSETQ. The CDR3 contains 15 residues.

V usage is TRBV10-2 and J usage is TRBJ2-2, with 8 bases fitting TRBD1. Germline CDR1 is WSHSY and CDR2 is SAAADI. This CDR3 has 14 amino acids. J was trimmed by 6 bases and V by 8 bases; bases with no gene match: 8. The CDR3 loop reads CASLGRGHAGELFF. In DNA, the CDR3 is TGCGCCAGCCTGGGCAGGGGGCATGCCGGGGAGCTGTTTTTT.

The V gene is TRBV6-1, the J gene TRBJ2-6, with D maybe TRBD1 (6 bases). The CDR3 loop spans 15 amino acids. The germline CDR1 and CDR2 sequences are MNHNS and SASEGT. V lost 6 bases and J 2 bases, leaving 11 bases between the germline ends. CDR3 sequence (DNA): TGTGCCAGCAGAAGGTCAGGGGCTGGGGCCAACGTCCTGACTTTC. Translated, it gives CASRRSGAGANVLTF.

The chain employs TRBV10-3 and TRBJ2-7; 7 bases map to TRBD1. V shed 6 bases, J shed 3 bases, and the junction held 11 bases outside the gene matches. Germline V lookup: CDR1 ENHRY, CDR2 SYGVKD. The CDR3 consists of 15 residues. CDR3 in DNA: TGTGCCATCAGCCCAACAGGGGCGGGCTACTACGAGCAGTACTTC. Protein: CAISPTGAGYYEQYF.

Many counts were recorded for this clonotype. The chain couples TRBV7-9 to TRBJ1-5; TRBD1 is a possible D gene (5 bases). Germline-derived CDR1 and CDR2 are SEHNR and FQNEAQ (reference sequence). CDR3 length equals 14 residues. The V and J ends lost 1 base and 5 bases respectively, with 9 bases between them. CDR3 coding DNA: TGTGCCAGCAGCTTAGGGTGGGGGGATCAGCCCCAGCATTTT. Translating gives CASSLGWGDQPQHF.